This T cell receptor beta chain was retrieved from a study of shared clonotypes between healthy human individuals. Whole-study results and caveats: Larger estimated richness was generally recorded for naive subsets relative to memory subsets. Rarefaction curves obtained for sorted subsets showed sequencing incomplete despite large depth.

V lost 2 bases to trimming and J lost 6 bases, with 7 bases between them. Germline assignment: CDR1 LGHNA and CDR2 YSLEER. This CDR3 region has 13 residues. Each replicate PCR on the sorted subsets used about 0.2 ug DNA (around 30,000 T cell genomes). Data came from immunoSEQ multiplex PCR; TCRdb stores just in-frame clones and leaves some out. This sample has about 2.2 million clones, with 93% found just once. It was CD45RO-negative cells, positively selected for CCR7, that made up naive CD8 cells, with terminally differentiated effector memory CD45RA+ cells excluded. About this clone: No antigen is known for it.

The receptor's source is a young man in good health. Some clones in this sample may be carry-over from other donors' samples. This chain uses TRBV4-3 with TRBJ2-2; D is unresolved. The source material was naive CD8+ T cells from PBMCs. The CDR3 coding sequence is TGCGCCAGCAGCCAAACCTATCCCGGGGAGCTGTTTTTT. This codes for CASSQTYPGELFF.